The 18 T cell receptor beta chains presented below share a single source sample, sequenced in a study of blood T cells in healthy people across ages. The authors ran a second PCR of 7 to 11 cycles using a sample-barcoded 5' primer and a J-beta primer mix. Using its own MiXCR run on the 5' RACE reads, TCRdb lists one record per CDR3 protein. The table has 650,000 to 700,000 distinct CDR3 sequences, about 30% seen once. The sequenced sample was blood. The receptors derive from a woman older than 75 in good health.

This clonotype was detected only a few times. The chain combines TRBV7-2 with TRBJ1-1; unclear D gene. The germline V gene has CDR1 SGHTA and CDR2 FQGNSA. V was trimmed by 3 bases and J by 5 bases, leaving 10 bases between them. CDR3 length: 13 residues. In nucleotides, the CDR3 is TGTGCCAGCAGCTTCCGAGTCCGGACTGAAGCTTTCTTT. This translates into CASSFRVRTEAFF.

This clonotype was seen at least ten times. The V gene is TRBV12-3 or TRBV12-4, the J gene TRBJ2-3, with TRBD1 matching over 8 bases. The V segment lost 5 bases and the J segment 0 bases; nucleotides outside the gene matches: 4. The CDR3 is made up of 15 amino acids. The CDR3 coding sequence is TGTGCCAGCAGTCCCTACAGGGGGAGCACAGATACGCAGTATTTT. Amino acids: CASSPYRGSTDTQYF.

This clonotype was observed a few times. The chain uses TRBV11-3 and TRBJ2-1; TRBD1 might be the D (5 bases). Germline-derived CDR1 and CDR2 are SGHNT and YENEEA. Trimming removed 3 bases at V and 5 bases at J, with 14 bases between. This CDR3 comprises 15 residues. The CDR3 here is CASSLGPLMHNEQFF. The CDR3 coding sequence is TGTGCCAGCAGCTTGGGGCCCCTAATGCACAATGAGCAGTTCTTC.

This clonotype was detected many times. V is TRBV11-2 and J is TRBJ2-7; D is undetermined. The germline V gene encodes CDR1 SGHAT and CDR2 FQNNGV. The CDR3 length is 13 residues. V lost 0 bases to trimming and J lost 4 bases, with 7 bases between them. CDR3 in amino acids: CASSLELRYEQYF. The CDR3, as DNA: TGTGCCAGCAGCTTAGAGTTGAGGTACGAGCAGTACTTC.

This clonotype was seen many times. This sequence joins TRBV9 and TRBJ2-1; possibly TRBD1 for D (6 bases). CDR3 length: 14 amino acids. The V and J ends lost 4 bases and 10 bases respectively, with 18 bases between them. Germline CDR1 reads SGDLS; CDR2 reads YYNGEE. Here the CDR3 reads CASSHTVVGTEQFF. Here the CDR3 DNA reads TGTGCCAGCAGCCACACCGTGGTTGGGACAGAGCAGTTCTTC.

In its sample, this clonotype was seen many times. This rearrangement joins TRBV11-1 to TRBJ1-1; D call uncertain. The CDR3 consists of 15 residues. Germline CDR1 reads SGHAT; CDR2 reads FQDESV (reference sequence). The V gene lost 5 bases and the J gene lost 0 bases, with 13 bases spanning the gap. The CDR3 reads CASSPHRPMNTEAFF. The CDR3, as DNA: TGTGCCAGCAGCCCTCATAGGCCGATGAACACTGAAGCTTTCTTT.

This clonotype was counted only a few times. The J gene is TRBJ2-2, the V gene TRBV7-2; no firm D call. CDR3 size: 13 residues. CDR1 is SGHTA, CDR2 FQGNSA, per germline. V shed 5 bases and J shed 6 bases, with 10 bases lying between them. CDR3: CASSRDLSGELFF. The CDR3, as DNA: TGTGCCAGCAGCCGAGACCTTTCCGGGGAGCTGTTTTTT.

This clonotype was seen ten or more times. The chain's CDR3 is CASSTSGDLYEQYF. CDR3 coding DNA: TGTGCCAGCAGCACTAGCGGGGACCTCTACGAGCAGTACTTC. This sequence joins TRBV7-2 and TRBJ2-7; 10 nucleotides align to TRBD2. The germline CDR1 and CDR2 sequences are SGHTA and FQGNSA. The CDR3 spans 14 residues. V lost 5 bases, J lost 3 bases, and 4 bases stayed unmatched.

This clonotype was counted ten times or more. The chain carries TRBV7-2 and TRBJ2-1; the D is unclear. Germline V CDR1 and CDR2: SGHTA, FQGNSA. V lost 1 base, J lost 6 bases, and 10 bases lay in between. The CDR3 contains 14 residues. The CDR3 here is CASSLELRVNEQFF. DNA for the CDR3: TGTGCCAGCAGCTTAGAATTGCGAGTCAATGAGCAGTTCTTC.

The V and J genes are TRBV7-2 and TRBJ2-1; unclear D gene. Trimming took off 1 base at V and 7 bases at J, with 8 bases between the two ends. CDR3 size: 13 residues. Germline CDR1 is SGHTA and CDR2 is FQGNSA. CDR3 DNA sequence: TGTGCCAGCAGCTTAGAACTGTCTAATGAGCAGTTCTTC. Its translation: CASSLELSNEQFF.

J is TRBJ1-4 and V is TRBV14, with D perhaps matching TRBD1 (6 bases). Deletions cut 0 bases from V and 0 bases from J, with 14 bases between. This CDR3 has 18 amino acids. Germline-derived CDR1 and CDR2 are SGHDN and FVKESK. The DNA of the CDR3 is TGTGCCAGCAGCCAAGATAGGGGGACGAAAGCAACTAATGAAAAACTGTTTTTT. Translated, it gives CASSQDRGTKATNEKLFF.

This clonotype was counted many times. The J gene is TRBJ2-7, the V gene TRBV5-1; D unclear. Germline V lookup: CDR1 SGHRS, CDR2 YFSETQ. Trimming stripped 0 bases from V and 4 bases from J, with 17 bases between. This CDR3 has 16 residues. The CDR3 DNA reads TGCGCCAGCAGCTTGGCCGGGCAGACACTAAATTACGAGCAGTACTTC. Amino acids: CASSLAGQTLNYEQYF.

This clonotype was recorded many times. J is TRBJ1-2 and V is TRBV6-5; D is uncertain. Germline loops: CDR1 MNHEY, CDR2 SVGAGI. V was shortened by 6 bases and J by 11 bases, with 13 bases between the two germline ends. The CDR3 length is 11 residues. CDR3 amino acids: CASRGRAEYTF. CDR3 DNA: TGTGCCAGCAGAGGGAGGGCGGAGTACACCTTC.

There are many counts of this clonotype. The chain combines TRBV7-9 with TRBJ1-2; D uncertain. The CDR3 runs to 15 residues. The germline V gene has CDR1 SEHNR and CDR2 FQNEAQ (reference sequence). Trimming stripped 1 base from V and 4 bases from J, with 13 bases between. The CDR3 loop reads CASSLDTGPRYGYTF. The CDR3, as DNA: TGTGCCAGCAGCTTAGACACCGGGCCTCGCTATGGCTACACCTTC.

This clonotype was picked up many times. The V call is TRBV7-2, the J call TRBJ2-1; 12 nucleotides align to TRBD2. Germline-derived CDR1 and CDR2 are SGHTA and FQGNSA. V lost 5 bases to trimming and J lost 6 bases; unmatched junction nucleotides: 8. The CDR3 has 16 amino acids. Written as DNA, the CDR3 is TGTGCCAGCAGCGGCTGGGGACTAGCGGGCCCCAATGAGCAGTTCTTC. Encoded protein: CASSGWGLAGPNEQFF.

The sample holds a few counts of this clonotype. The gene calls are TRBV5-1 and TRBJ1-1, with D maybe TRBD1 (5 bases). Germline CDR1 is SGHRS and CDR2 is YFSETQ. V lost 5 bases to trimming and J lost 1 base, with 12 bases between them. The CDR3 totals 14 residues. The CDR3 sequence is CASRSGTENTEAFF. The DNA of the CDR3 is TGCGCCAGCAGGTCCGGGACGGAGAACACTGAAGCTTTCTTT.

This clonotype appeared many times. The rearrangement uses TRBV7-9 and TRBJ1-2; 8 bases match TRBD1. V lost 5 bases and J lost 8; bases outside the gene matches: 7. CDR3 length: 13 residues. In germline, CDR1 is SEHNR, CDR2 FQNEAQ (reference sequence). The CDR3 protein is CASSVDRAGGYTF. Written as DNA, the CDR3 is TGTGCCAGCAGCGTGGACAGGGCGGGAGGCTACACCTTC.

In this sample, this clonotype turned up many times. The chain recombines TRBV9 with TRBJ2-7; D gene unclear. V was pared by 0 bases and J by 2 bases, with 9 bases between. There are 14 residues in the CDR3. Germline V CDR1 and CDR2: SGDLS, YYNGEE. CDR3 sequence: CASSVDPATYEQYF. CDR3 in DNA: TGTGCCAGCAGCGTAGATCCAGCCACCTACGAGCAGTACTTC. Full variable domain (rest looked up from reference TRBV9 and TRBJ2-7): DSGVTQTPKHLITATGQRVTLRCSPRSGDLSVYWYQQSLDQGLQFLIQYYNGEERAKGNILERFSAQQFPDLHSELNLSSLELGDSALYFCASSVDPATYEQYFGPGTRLTVT.